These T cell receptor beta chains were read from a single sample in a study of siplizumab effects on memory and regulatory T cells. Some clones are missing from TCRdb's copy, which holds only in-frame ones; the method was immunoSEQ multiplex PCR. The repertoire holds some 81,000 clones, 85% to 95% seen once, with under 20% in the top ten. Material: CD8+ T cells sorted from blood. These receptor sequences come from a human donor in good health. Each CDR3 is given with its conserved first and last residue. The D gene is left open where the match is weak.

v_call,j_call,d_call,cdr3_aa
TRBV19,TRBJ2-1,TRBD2,CASSRRAGGPYNEQFF
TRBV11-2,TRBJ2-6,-,CASSLVAAGANVLTF
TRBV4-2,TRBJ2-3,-,CASSQERITDTQYF
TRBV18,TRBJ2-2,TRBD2,CASFSGTMATGELFF
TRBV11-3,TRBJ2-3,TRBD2,CASSSRGSGTLLTDTQYF
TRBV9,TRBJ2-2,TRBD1,CASSQGGQGGAGELFF
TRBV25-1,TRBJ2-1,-,CASIGSHNEQFF
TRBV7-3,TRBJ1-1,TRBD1,CASSLMDRLSDTEAFF
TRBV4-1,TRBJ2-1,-,CASSPLRSHNEQFF
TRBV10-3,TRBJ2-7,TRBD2,CAIRVSSGSDNSYEQYF
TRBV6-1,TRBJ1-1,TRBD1,CAIKDRGTEAFF
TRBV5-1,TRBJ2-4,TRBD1,CASSTGTGRVLAKNIQYF
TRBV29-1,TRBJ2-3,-,CSVAGLTSTDTQYF
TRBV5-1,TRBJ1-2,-,CASSPTGTTNDLLFYGYTF
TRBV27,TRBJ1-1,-,CASSLSGPGGAFF
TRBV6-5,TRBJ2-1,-,CASSYGAFSYNEQFF
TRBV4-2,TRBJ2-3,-,CASMESDTQYF
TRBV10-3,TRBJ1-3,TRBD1,CAISVPGTGSGNTIYF
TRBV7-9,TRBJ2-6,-,CASSSSRSVAGANVLTF
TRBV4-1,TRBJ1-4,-,CASSQDSATNVFF
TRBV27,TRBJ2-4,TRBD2,CASRGRSSGGAKNIQYF
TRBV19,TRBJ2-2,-,CASKYRNTGELFF